A single sample gave rise to the 21 T cell receptor beta chains below, sequenced in a study of T cells in Graves' hyperthyroidism and ophthalmopathy. Researchers amplified the TCR beta CDR3 regions from RNA transcripts. During a first-round RT-PCR of the TCR CDR3, the HTBI primer set was used. One entry per CDR3 protein, called by TCRdb with MiXCR from the multiplex PCR reads. This table holds approximately 590,000 distinct CDR3 sequences, 40% to 55% found once. The sample taken for sequencing was peripheral blood or thyroid tissue (not recorded which). These receptors came from a young woman with Graves' hyperthyroidism.

The rearrangement joins TRBV7-9 to TRBJ1-4; no definite D call. The germline V gene has CDR1 SEHNR and CDR2 FQNEAQ (reference sequence). V was pared by 5 bases and J by 4 bases, with 11 bases between. CDR3 length: 14 residues. The CDR3 DNA sequence: TGTGCCAGCAGCCATACCGGGAATAATGAAAAACTGTTTTTT. It specifies CASSHTGNNEKLFF.

This clonotype was picked up one time. V gene TRBV9 combines with J gene TRBJ2-5, with 9 bases that match TRBD1. The junction had 9 bases not matched to a gene; V was cut back by 4 bases and J by 5 bases. The CDR3 is 15 residues long. Germline V gene sequence: CDR1 SGDLS, CDR2 YYNGEE. CDR3 nucleotides: TGTGCCAGCAGCCCGGGACAGGGCGTTGTGGAGACCCAGTACTTC. Protein sequence: CASSPGQGVVETQYF.

This clonotype was seen only a few times. A much more abundant neighbour one base away suggests this may be a read error. This sequence joins TRBV2 and TRBJ2-7, with TRBD2 matching over 9 bases. The germline gives CDR1 SNHLY, CDR2 FYNNEI. V lost 11 bases and J lost 2; bases outside the gene matches: 13. CDR3 length equals 15 residues. As DNA, the CDR3 is TGTGCCGGCACCCTACGGGCTAGCGGGGCCTACGAGCAGTACTTC. This encodes CAGTLRASGAYEQYF. Full variable domain (remainder filled in from reference TRBV2 and TRBJ2-7): EPEVTQTPSHQVTQMGQEVILRCVPISNHLYFYWYRQILGQKVEFLVSFYNNEISEKSEIFDDQFSVERPDGSNFTLKIRSTKLEDSAMYFCAGTLRASGAYEQYFGPGTRLTVT.

The J gene is TRBJ1-6, the V gene TRBV2; D unresolved. The germline V gene has CDR1 SNHLY and CDR2 FYNNEI. The CDR3 sequence is 13 residues long. V lost 8 bases, J lost 6 bases, and 11 bases lay in between. This CDR3 reads CASAELLNSPLHF. Written as DNA, the CDR3 is TGTGCCAGCGCGGAACTTCTTAATTCACCCCTCCACTTT.

This clonotype was found once. The chain carries TRBV11-2 and TRBJ1-2; D is undetermined. Per the germline V gene, CDR1 is SGHAT and CDR2 is FQNNGV. The V gene lost 5 bases and the J gene lost 2 bases, with 12 bases spanning the gap. The CDR3 consists of 14 residues. This chain's CDR3 is CASSPALANYGYTF. CDR3 coding DNA: TGTGCCAGCAGCCCGGCACTAGCCAACTATGGCTACACCTTC.

This clonotype was found many times. The chain links TRBV10-2 to TRBJ1-5; perhaps TRBD1 as D (5 bases). This CDR3 contains 14 residues. V lost 4 bases, J lost 4 bases, and 11 bases lay in between. CDR1 and CDR2 from the germline V gene are WSHSY and SAAADI. The CDR3 is CASSGGGTNQPQHF. The CDR3 DNA reads TGCGCCAGCAGTGGGGGGGGGACGAATCAGCCCCAGCATTTT.

The genes are TRBV7-1 and TRBJ1-2; 8 bases map to TRBD1. TRBV7-1 is marked as an open reading frame, function uncertain. With V trimmed by 7 bases and J by 3 bases, 16 bases remained unmatched. This CDR3 contains 17 residues. The CDR3 nucleotides read TGTGCCAGCACCTCTAATAATTTGCAGGGGGCAGACTATGGCTACACCTTC. It encodes CASTSNNLQGADYGYTF.

The V gene is TRBV4-2, the J gene TRBJ1-3; D is unresolved. In germline, CDR1 is LGHNA, CDR2 YNFKEQ. V lost 7 bases to trimming and J lost 12 bases, with 25 bases between them. The CDR3 extends over 15 amino acids. CDR3 protein: CASTMSGTAATIIYF. The CDR3 bases are TGTGCCAGCACCATGAGCGGAACGGCGGCTACCATCATATATTTT.

This chain links TRBV20-1 with TRBJ2-5, with 8 nucleotides matching TRBD1. The J segment lost 7 bases and the V segment lost 5 bases, leaving 6 bases of the junction unmatched. CDR3 length: 12 residues. Germline V gene sequence: CDR1 DFQATT, CDR2 SNEGSKA (reference sequence). CDR3 nucleotides: TGCAGTGCTTCGGACAGGGTGACGACCCAGTACTTC. Translation: CSASDRVTTQYF.

This clonotype occurred a few times. The J gene is TRBJ2-5, the V gene TRBV19; weak D call: TRBD2 (6 bases). The CDR3 has 13 residues. Between the trimmed V and J ends, which lost 7 bases and 5 bases, there was a span of 14 bases. Germline-derived CDR1 and CDR2 are LNHDA and SQIVND (reference sequence). Written as DNA, the CDR3 is TGTGCCAGTATCCCTCGGGACTCCGAGACCCAGTACTTC. Translating it yields CASIPRDSETQYF.

This clonotype was picked up many times. J is TRBJ1-1 and V is TRBV29-1; D not resolved. CDR1 is SQVTM, CDR2 ANQGSEA, per germline. The CDR3 loop spans 13 amino acids. V was clipped by 4 bases and J by 0 bases, with 9 bases between them. The CDR3 region is CSVVKTVNTEAFF. The CDR3 DNA is TGCAGCGTTGTAAAGACGGTGAACACTGAAGCTTTCTTT. Variable domain in full (rest from reference TRBV29-1 and TRBJ1-1): SAVISQKPSRDICQRGTSLTIQCQVDSQVTMMFWYRQQPGQSLTLIATANQGSEATYESGFVIDKFPISRPNLTFSTLTVSNMSPEDSSIYLCSVVKTVNTEAFFGQGTRLTVV.

The V and J genes are TRBV2 and TRBJ2-3, with D tentatively TRBD1 (5 bases). CDR1 and CDR2 from the germline V gene are SNHLY and FYNNEI. The CDR3 length is 14 residues. Trimming pared 5 bases from V and 0 bases from J, leaving 9 bases between. The CDR3 DNA reads as TGTGCCAGCAGTAGGAGACAGAGCACAGATACGCAGTATTTT. Translating it yields CASSRRQSTDTQYF. The entire variable domain, with the rest obtained from reference TRBV2 and TRBJ2-3, is as follows: EPEVTQTPSHQVTQMGQEVILRCVPISNHLYFYWYRQILGQKVEFLVSFYNNEISEKSEIFDDQFSVERPDGSNFTLKIRSTKLEDSAMYFCASSRRQSTDTQYFGPGTRLTVL.

This clonotype appeared a single time. The V and J genes are TRBV7-6 and TRBJ1-2; D possibly corresponds to TRBD1 (5 bases). From germline, CDR1 is SGHVS and CDR2 FNYEAQ. V lost 5 bases to trimming and J lost 4 bases, with 14 bases between them. The CDR3 runs 14 residues. In DNA, the CDR3 is TGTGCCAGCAGCCAACGACAGACTATCTATGGCTACACCTTC. Translation: CASSQRQTIYGYTF. The full variable domain, in which reference TRBV7-6 and TRBJ1-2 provide the parts outside the CDR3, is GAGVSQSPRYKVTKRGQDVALRCDPISGHVSLYWYRQALGQGPEFLTYFNYEAQQDKSGLPNDRFSAERPEGSISTLTIQRTEQRDSAMYRCASSQRQTIYGYTFGSGTRLTVV.

The chain's CDR3 is CASSFTRGRPNEKLFF. The CDR3 nucleotides read TGTGCCAGCAGCTTCACCAGGGGGCGGCCCAATGAAAAACTGTTTTTT. The chain has TRBV7-9 and TRBJ1-4; 8 nucleotides agree with TRBD1. Germline values: CDR1 SEHNR, CDR2 FQNEAQ (reference sequence). The CDR3 is 16 residues long. The V segment lost 3 bases and the J segment 5 bases; nucleotides outside the gene matches: 8.

This clonotype showed up just a few times. The chain recombines TRBV9 with TRBJ1-2, with 8 nucleotides matching TRBD1. The CDR3 spans 13 residues. V lost 7 bases to trimming and J lost 4 bases; unmatched junction nucleotides: 6. Germline V gene data show CDR1 as SGDLS and CDR2 as YYNGEE. Written as DNA, the CDR3 is TGTGCCAGCGGCACTCAGGGGGCCTATGGCTACACCTTC. This gives the protein CASGTQGAYGYTF.

The chain uses TRBV29-1 and TRBJ2-7; D perhaps matches TRBD1 (6 bases). Germline V gene lookup returns CDR1 SQVTM and CDR2 ANQGSEA. This CDR3 is built from 13 residues. The V and J ends lost 3 bases and 2 bases respectively, with 11 bases between them. The CDR3 DNA follows: TGCAGCGTTGATGGGACAAGGGCCTACGAGCAGTACTTC. Its protein is CSVDGTRAYEQYF.

The gene calls are TRBV2 and TRBJ1-4, with 7 bases lining up with TRBD1. V lost 8 bases and J lost 2; bases outside the gene matches: 11. Germline V gene data show CDR1 as SNHLY and CDR2 as FYNNEI. The CDR3 length is 16 residues. CDR3 DNA: TGTGCCAGCCTAATGACAGGGCGGTCGACTAATGAAAAACTGTTTTTT. Protein product: CASLMTGRSTNEKLFF.

This chain's CDR3 is CALSIGWNTEAFF. Written as DNA, the CDR3 is TGTGCCCTTTCCATTGGGTGGAACACTGAAGCTTTCTTT. This rearrangement joins TRBV25-1 to TRBJ1-1; D remains unclear. The CDR3 has 13 residues. Germline CDR1 reads MGHDK; CDR2 reads SYGVNS. Trimming shortened V by 11 bases and J by 1 base, and 14 bases separated the two germline ends.

J is TRBJ2-7 and V is TRBV15; D is possibly TRBD2 (5 bases). Germline V gene sequence: CDR1 LNHNV, CDR2 YYDKDF (reference sequence). V was pared by 1 base and J by 6 bases, with 13 bases between. This CDR3 is 14 amino acids long. The CDR3 sequence is CATSRGHGVSEQYF. The DNA for the CDR3 is TGTGCCACCAGCAGAGGTCACGGGGTCTCCGAGCAGTACTTC.

This clonotype showed up many times. The chain carries TRBV7-2 and TRBJ1-2, with a possible D match to TRBD1 (6 bases). Trimming shortened V by 3 bases and J by 7 bases, and 12 bases separated the two germline ends. The V gene's germline CDR1 is SGHTA and CDR2 FQGNSA. This CDR3 region has 13 residues. CDR3 nucleotides: TGTGCCAGCAGCTTGCTCGGGGGCGTTGGCTACACCTTC. Translated, it gives CASSLLGGVGYTF.

This clonotype was recorded at least ten times. The V and J genes are TRBV29-1 and TRBJ1-2; TRBD1 is a possible D gene (5 bases). V dropped 1 base and J dropped 4 bases, with 10 bases sitting between them. Germline CDR1 SQVTM, CDR2 ANQGSEA. CDR3 length: 13 residues. For the CDR3, the DNA is TGCAGCGTTGAAGGGGGGACTATCTATGGCTACACCTTC. Protein product: CSVEGGTIYGYTF.